The T cell receptor (beta chain) described here comes from a study of cytomegalovirus exposure and HLA in healthy donors. The CDR3 spans 15 residues. The V gene lost 0 bases and the J gene lost 6 bases, with 17 bases spanning the gap. Germline CDR1 reads GTSNPN; CDR2 reads SVGIG (reference sequence). Amplification used 60 Vbeta primers and 13 Jbeta primers. Measured with immunoSEQ multiplex PCR; TCRdb has only the in-frame clones, and not every one. The ten top clones account for about a sixth, within a sample of 68,000 or so clones. Sequencing was performed on PBMCs. The chain is built from TRBV30 and TRBJ1-1; the D is unclear. The source of this sequence is a boy younger than 18 in good health and CMV-seronegative. CDR3 sequence: CAWSVPQVREAEAFF. CDR3 DNA: TGTGCCTGGAGTGTACCTCAGGTTCGGGAGGCTGAAGCTTTCTTT.